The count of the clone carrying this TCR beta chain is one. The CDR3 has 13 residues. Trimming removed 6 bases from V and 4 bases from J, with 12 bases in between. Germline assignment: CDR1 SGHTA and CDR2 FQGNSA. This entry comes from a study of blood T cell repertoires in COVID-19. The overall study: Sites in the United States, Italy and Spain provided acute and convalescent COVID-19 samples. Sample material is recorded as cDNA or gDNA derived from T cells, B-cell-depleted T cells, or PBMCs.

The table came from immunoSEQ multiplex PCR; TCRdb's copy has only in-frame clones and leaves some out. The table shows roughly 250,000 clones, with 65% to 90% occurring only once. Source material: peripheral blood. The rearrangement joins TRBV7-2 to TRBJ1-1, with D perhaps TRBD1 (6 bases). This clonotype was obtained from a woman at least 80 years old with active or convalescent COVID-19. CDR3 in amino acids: CASRGTGFTEAFF. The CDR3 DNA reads TGTGCCAGCAGGGGAACAGGGTTCACTGAAGCTTTCTTT.